Listed below are T cell receptor beta chains from one sample, sequenced in a study of blood T cell repertoires in COVID-19. Sequencing used immunoSEQ multiplex PCR; TCRdb keeps in-frame clones, though not all of them. The sample has some 74,000 clones, 80% to 90% seen once. Sequences were obtained from peripheral blood. The origin of the receptors is a woman older than 75 with active or convalescent COVID-19. Each CDR3 is given with its conserved first and last residue. Fields, in order: clone size, V gene, J gene, D gene, CDR3 DNA, CDR3 protein. The D gene is left open where the match is weak. Clone size is stated in some rows and not others, as once, few, many or a class when expanded.

size: NA
V: TRBV7-9
J: TRBJ2-1
D: NA
DNA: TGTGCCAGCAGCTCGCCACTTGGCGGGAATTTGGATGAGCAGTTCTTC
CDR3: CASSSPLGGNLDEQFF

size: NA
V: TRBV11-3
J: TRBJ2-1
D: TRBD2
DNA: TGTGCCAGCAGCCCGGGCGGGGGGCGAGAGCGGGACAATGAGCAGTTCTTC
CDR3: CASSPGGGRERDNEQFF

size: NA
V: TRBV6-2/TRBV6-3
J: TRBJ2-3
D: TRBD1
DNA: TGTGCCAGCAGTTTAAGGACAGGGAGGTCAGATACGCAGTATTTT
CDR3: CASSLRTGRSDTQYF

size: NA
V: TRBV4-2
J: TRBJ2-2
D: TRBD1
DNA: TGTGCCAGCAGCCAAGTCGGGACAGCGAACACCGGGGAGCTGTTTTTT
CDR3: CASSQVGTANTGELFF

size: NA
V: TRBV10-3
J: TRBJ2-1
D: TRBD2
DNA: TGTGCCATCGGGCCGACTAGCGGGGGGACCAATGAGCAGTTCTTC
CDR3: CAIGPTSGGTNEQFF

size: NA
V: TRBV5-1
J: TRBJ1-5
D: TRBD1
DNA: TGCGCCAGCAGCTTGGCGAGTGACAGGGGGATTGGCAATCAGCCCCAGCATTTT
CDR3: CASSLASDRGIGNQPQHF

size: NA
V: TRBV11-3
J: TRBJ2-1
D: TRBD2
DNA: TGTGCCAGCAGCTTAGCGGCGGGACTAGCGGGAGGAAGCTCCTACAATGAGCAGTTCTTC
CDR3: CASSLAAGLAGGSSYNEQFF

size: NA
V: TRBV9
J: TRBJ1-2
D: TRBD1
DNA: TGTGCCAGCAGCGCCCGCGGAGACAGGGCTGTGGAGGGCTACACCTTC
CDR3: CASSARGDRAVEGYTF

size: NA
V: TRBV28
J: TRBJ2-3
D: NA
DNA: TGTGCCAGCAAACCGGGAACTAGCACAGATACGCAGTATTTT
CDR3: CASKPGTSTDTQYF

size: NA
V: TRBV6-5
J: TRBJ2-2
D: NA
DNA: TGTGCCAGCAGACGATCGGGGACCGGGGAGCTGTTTTTT
CDR3: CASRRSGTGELFF

size: NA
V: TRBV5-1
J: TRBJ2-7
D: NA
DNA: TGCGCCAGCAGCTTGGCCCTGAGCGGCACCTACGAGCAGTACTTC
CDR3: CASSLALSGTYEQYF

size: NA
V: TRBV6-5
J: TRBJ2-1
D: NA
DNA: TGTGCCAGCAGTTACGATCCGGGGGGCAGTGACAATGAGCAGTTCTTC
CDR3: CASSYDPGGSDNEQFF

size: once
V: TRBV5-8
J: TRBJ2-3
D: TRBD1
DNA: TGTGCCAGCAGCTTCGGACAGGTGGGAACAGATACGCAGTATTTT
CDR3: CASSFGQVGTDTQYF

size: NA
V: TRBV5-1
J: TRBJ2-7
D: TRBD2
DNA: TGCGCCAGCAGCTTGTCTAGCGGGGGGGTCTACGAGCAGTACTTC
CDR3: CASSLSSGGVYEQYF

size: few
V: TRBV7-3
J: TRBJ1-1
D: NA
DNA: TGTGCCAGCAGCTTAGGTTATTGGCCGTACACTGAAGCTTTCTTT
CDR3: CASSLGYWPYTEAFF

size: NA
V: TRBV19
J: TRBJ2-3
D: TRBD2
DNA: TGTGCCAGCAACACCCCGAGCGGGAGGGCCGGAGATACGCAGTATTTT
CDR3: CASNTPSGRAGDTQYF

size: NA
V: TRBV6-4
J: TRBJ2-1
D: TRBD2
DNA: TGTGCCAGCAGTGACTCGTTCGGGGGGGGAACATACAATGAGCAGTTCTTC
CDR3: CASSDSFGGGTYNEQFF

size: NA
V: TRBV11-2
J: TRBJ2-2
D: TRBD1
DNA: TGTGCCAGCAGCTTAGTCGGCGGACAGGGGATGACCGGGGAGCTGTTTTTT
CDR3: CASSLVGGQGMTGELFF

size: NA
V: TRBV6-1
J: TRBJ2-7
D: TRBD1
DNA: TGTGCCAGCAGTGAAGCGGGACAGGGCGGCTCCTACGAGCAGTACTTC
CDR3: CASSEAGQGGSYEQYF

size: NA
V: TRBV4-2
J: TRBJ2-7
D: NA
DNA: TGTGCCAGCAGCCTTCAGCCGGGGTTCTCCTACGAGCAGTACTTC
CDR3: CASSLQPGFSYEQYF

size: few
V: TRBV18
J: TRBJ2-2
D: TRBD1
DNA: TGTGCCAGCTCAATGTCGGGACAGGGTTACACCGGGGAGCTGTTTTTT
CDR3: CASSMSGQGYTGELFF

size: few
V: TRBV7-9
J: TRBJ2-5
D: NA
DNA: TGTGCCAGCAGCGTGAGCCAAGAGACCCAGTACTTC
CDR3: CASSVSQETQYF

size: NA
V: TRBV6-4
J: TRBJ2-1
D: TRBD2
DNA: TGTGCCAGCATGGAGGGAGCGGGAGGGCCCTATGAGCAGTTCTTC
CDR3: CASMEGAGGPYEQFF

size: NA
V: TRBV27
J: TRBJ2-7
D: NA
DNA: TGTGCCAGCAGTTTAAAAGGTGGGGGCCTCTCCTACGAGCAGTACTTC
CDR3: CASSLKGGGLSYEQYF

size: NA
V: TRBV24-1
J: TRBJ2-3
D: NA
DNA: TGTGCCACCAGTACCCTACCCACAGATACGCAGTATTTT
CDR3: CATSTLPTDTQYF

size: NA
V: TRBV15
J: TRBJ2-3
D: NA
DNA: TGTGCCACCAGCAGATTGAGTGCAAACACAGATACGCAGTATTTT
CDR3: CATSRLSANTDTQYF

size: NA
V: TRBV24-1
J: TRBJ2-5
D: TRBD2
DNA: TGTGCCACCAGCCTAGCGGGAGGGCCTCGAGAGACCCAGTACTTC
CDR3: CATSLAGGPRETQYF

size: once
V: TRBV11-3
J: TRBJ2-4
D: NA
DNA: TGTGCCAGCAGCCCCGGTGATGGCAAAAACATTCAGTACTTC
CDR3: CASSPGDGKNIQYF

size: NA
V: TRBV28
J: TRBJ2-3
D: TRBD2
DNA: TGTGCCAGCAGCCAACGGACTAGCGGGAGGTCGGATACGCAGTATTTT
CDR3: CASSQRTSGRSDTQYF

size: NA
V: TRBV6-4
J: TRBJ2-1
D: TRBD2
DNA: TGTGCCAGCAGCGGGACTAGCGGGGGGGCAGGAGAGCAGTTCTTC
CDR3: CASSGTSGGAGEQFF

size: NA
V: TRBV4-3
J: TRBJ2-6
D: TRBD1
DNA: TGCGCCAGCAGCCAGGGGACAGGACACTCTGGGGCCAACGTCCTGACTTTC
CDR3: CASSQGTGHSGANVLTF

size: NA
V: TRBV7-9
J: TRBJ1-1
D: NA
DNA: TGTGCCAGCAGCTTAGGGGGCTGGGACACTGAAGCTTTCTTT
CDR3: CASSLGGWDTEAFF

size: NA
V: TRBV28
J: TRBJ2-7
D: NA
DNA: TGTGCCAGCAGTTTACCGTCTAGCGCGTCCTACGAGCAGTACTTC
CDR3: CASSLPSSASYEQYF

size: NA
V: TRBV11-2
J: TRBJ2-1
D: TRBD2
DNA: TGTGCCAGCAGCTATTCTAGCGGGGGACCCCCCAAGCAGTTCTTC
CDR3: CASSYSSGGPPKQFF

size: NA
V: TRBV5-1
J: TRBJ2-3
D: TRBD2
DNA: TGCGCCTCCAAGGAGGGAGCGGGAGACACAGATACGCAGTATTTT
CDR3: CASKEGAGDTDTQYF

size: NA
V: TRBV20-1
J: TRBJ2-5
D: NA
DNA: TGCAATGCTGAACAGCGGGAGACCCAGTACTTC
CDR3: CNAEQRETQYF

size: NA
V: TRBV6-2/TRBV6-3
J: TRBJ2-1
D: TRBD2
DNA: TGTGCCAGCAGTCGGGGACTAGCGGGAGGACCGGGTTCCTACAATGAGCAGTTCTTC
CDR3: CASSRGLAGGPGSYNEQFF

size: NA
V: TRBV18
J: TRBJ2-5
D: TRBD1
DNA: TGTGCCAGCTCAGGGGGACAGCAAGAGACCCAGTACTTC
CDR3: CASSGGQQETQYF

size: NA
V: TRBV6-1
J: TRBJ1-5
D: TRBD1
DNA: TGTGCCAGCAGTGAAGCTACTACAGGGGGGCAGCCCCAGCATTTT
CDR3: CASSEATTGGQPQHF

size: NA
V: TRBV9
J: TRBJ2-1
D: NA
DNA: TGTGCCAGCAGCGTAGCCACAGGGCGAAAGCTCCTGCAGGGTGAGCAGTTCTTC
CDR3: CASSVATGRKLLQGEQFF

size: NA
V: TRBV5-1
J: TRBJ2-7
D: NA
DNA: TGCGCCAGCAGCTTGGACCCAAGTAGCTCCTACGAGCAGTACTTC
CDR3: CASSLDPSSSYEQYF

size: once
V: TRBV7-2
J: TRBJ2-7
D: TRBD1
DNA: TGTGCCAGCAGCTTCGACAGGGGTCGCGAGCAGTACTTC
CDR3: CASSFDRGREQYF

size: NA
V: TRBV5-4
J: TRBJ2-5
D: TRBD2
DNA: TGTGCCAGCAGCGCAGGGACTAGCGAGGGGGAGACCCAGTACTTC
CDR3: CASSAGTSEGETQYF

size: NA
V: TRBV6-2/TRBV6-3
J: TRBJ2-7
D: NA
DNA: TGTGCCAGCAGTTACAGGTTGAGGTACGAGCAGTACTTC
CDR3: CASSYRLRYEQYF

size: NA
V: TRBV2
J: TRBJ2-3
D: NA
DNA: TGTGCCAGCAGAACCCTCAGGGGCGACGCAGATACGCAGTATTTT
CDR3: CASRTLRGDADTQYF

size: once
V: TRBV29-1
J: TRBJ1-5
D: NA
DNA: TGCAGCGTCCGACATAATAGCAATCAGCCCCAGCATTTT
CDR3: CSVRHNSNQPQHF

size: NA
V: TRBV11-3
J: TRBJ2-7
D: TRBD1
DNA: TGTGCCAGCAGCCCAACAGGGGCATCCCACTACGAGCAGTACTTC
CDR3: CASSPTGASHYEQYF

size: once
V: TRBV7-2
J: TRBJ1-1
D: TRBD1
DNA: TGTGCCAGCAGCTTAGCGGGACAGGGTCTCACTGAAGCTTTCTTT
CDR3: CASSLAGQGLTEAFF

size: NA
V: TRBV12-5
J: TRBJ1-1
D: NA
DNA: TGTGCTAGTGGTACTCAACTGACTGAAGCTTTCTTT
CDR3: CASGTQLTEAFF

size: once
V: TRBV10-1
J: TRBJ1-1
D: NA
DNA: TGCGCCAGCGGCCGCCAAAAGAACACTGAAGCTTTCTTT
CDR3: CASGRQKNTEAFF

size: few
V: TRBV2
J: TRBJ2-5
D: TRBD2
DNA: TGTGCCAGCAGTGATTGGCTAGCGGGCCTTGGGGAGACCCAGTACTTC
CDR3: CASSDWLAGLGETQYF

size: NA
V: TRBV5-1
J: TRBJ1-2
D: NA
DNA: TGCGCCAGCAGCTTATCCCCCTCGACAGGCCACTATGGCTACACCTTC
CDR3: CASSLSPSTGHYGYTF

size: NA
V: TRBV11-2
J: TRBJ2-1
D: NA
DNA: TGTGCCAGCACCCTTGGGAGCGAAAGGAATGAGCAGTTCTTC
CDR3: CASTLGSERNEQFF